The sample holds a few counts of the clone carrying this T cell receptor (beta chain). Its cognate antigen is unknown. As to time point: patch test 1, 2 weeks after DPC sensitization. Treatment defined: therapeutic diphenylcyclopropenone sensitization with weekly scalp DPC. Extraction of total RNA was performed on unfractionated whole blood. The library labeled individual cDNA molecules by adding unique molecular identifiers to them. TCRdb reanalysed the RACE reads using MiXCR and keeps one entry per CDR3 protein. The table records some 41,000 distinct CDR3 sequences, 4% of them present only once. This specimen belongs to a study of human T cells and chemical hapten exposure. Overall study context: From small differences in pooled library volume came most of the variation in per-sample TCR yields.

The study, taken as a whole, reports: Large CDR3 similarity clusters arose significantly more often from expanded TCRs than from controls.

Per the germline V gene, CDR1 is LNHDA and CDR2 is SQIVND (reference sequence). CDR3 length: 15 residues. The trim removed 6 bases at V and 2 bases at J, leaving 7 bases unmatched. Here the sequenced sample was whole blood, taken in connection with sensitization to the hapten diphenylcyclopropenone (DPC). The chain uses TRBV19 and TRBJ1-5; 7 nucleotides align to TRBD1. The source is a man between 50 and 59 years old with alopecia areata. Some clones in this sample may be carry-over from other donors' samples. The CDR3 DNA is TGTGCCAGTAGCCCGACAGGGACCGGCAATCAGCCCCAGCATTTT. This gives the protein CASSPTGTGNQPQHF.